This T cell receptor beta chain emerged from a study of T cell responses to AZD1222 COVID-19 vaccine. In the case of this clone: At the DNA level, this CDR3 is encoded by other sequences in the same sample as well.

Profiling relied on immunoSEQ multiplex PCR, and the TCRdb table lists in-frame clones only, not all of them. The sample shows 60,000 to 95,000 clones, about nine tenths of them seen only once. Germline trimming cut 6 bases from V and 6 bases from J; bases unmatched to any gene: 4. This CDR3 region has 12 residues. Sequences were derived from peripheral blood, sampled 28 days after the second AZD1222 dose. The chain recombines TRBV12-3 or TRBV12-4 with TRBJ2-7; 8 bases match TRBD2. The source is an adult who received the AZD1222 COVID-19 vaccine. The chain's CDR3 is CASSRGGGEQYF. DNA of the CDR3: TGTGCCAGCAGCCGGGGGGGTGGCGAGCAGTACTTC.